The present entry profiles one TCR beta chain with its context. The data belong to a study of blood T cell repertoires in COVID-19. Study-wide context: Italy, Spain and the United States were the sources of the convalescent and acute COVID-19 samples. T cells, B-cell-depleted T cells, or PBMCs provided the cDNA or gDNA that served as material.

V lost 4 bases, J lost 4 bases, and 13 bases lay in between. Germline values: CDR1 SGHTA, CDR2 FQGNSA. CDR3 length: 15 residues. In the original processing: Researchers report that nucleated cell counts were estimated from reference gene primer amplification. The data were produced by immunoSEQ multiplex PCR, yet TCRdb's version contains in-frame clones alone and is incomplete. For V, J and clone size, that table is used; D and trimming come from the DNA. The sample includes about 120,000 clones, about 86% of them seen just once. This TCR was sampled from a woman aged 45 to 65 with active or convalescent COVID-19. The specimen was peripheral blood. This chain links TRBV7-2 with TRBJ2-2; the D gene is possibly TRBD1 (7 bases). CDR3 protein: CASSSRQGGTGELFF. The DNA of the CDR3 is TGTGCCAGCAGCTCTAGACAGGGAGGCACCGGGGAGCTGTTTTTT.